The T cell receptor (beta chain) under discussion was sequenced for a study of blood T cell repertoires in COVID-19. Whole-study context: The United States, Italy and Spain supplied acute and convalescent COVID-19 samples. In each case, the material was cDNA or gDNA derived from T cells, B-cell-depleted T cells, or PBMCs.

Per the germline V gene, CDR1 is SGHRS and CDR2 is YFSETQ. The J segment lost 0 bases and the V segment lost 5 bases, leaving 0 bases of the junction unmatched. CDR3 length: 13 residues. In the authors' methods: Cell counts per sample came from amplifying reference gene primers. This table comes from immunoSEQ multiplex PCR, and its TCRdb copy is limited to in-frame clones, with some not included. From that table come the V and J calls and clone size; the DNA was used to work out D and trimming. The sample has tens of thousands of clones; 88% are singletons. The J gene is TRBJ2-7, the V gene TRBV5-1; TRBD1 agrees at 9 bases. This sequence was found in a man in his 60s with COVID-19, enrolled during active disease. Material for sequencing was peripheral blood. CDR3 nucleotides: TGCGCCAGCAGACAGGGGGCCTCCTACGAGCAGTACTTC. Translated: CASRQGASYEQYF.